This T cell receptor (beta chain) came from a study of PD-L1 blockade in urothelial cancer. As for the study in general: Most patients, about 90% of the roughly 29, were males with bladder-origin cancer. Researchers looked at the blood 3 weeks (second dose) and 6 weeks after treatment began.

Time point: pretreatment peripheral blood. With 2 bases clipped from V and 7 bases from J, the junction kept 8 bases outside the gene matches. In germline, CDR1 is SGDLS, CDR2 YYNGEE. This CDR3 spans 15 amino acids. Regarding the study as a whole: Survival was better when pretreatment blood TCR clonality fell below the median.

As regards this clone: The antigen is unknown.

Clones were sequenced by immunoSEQ multiplex PCR, and TCRdb holds only the in-frame ones, with some missing. The sample shows about 85,000 clones, over 65% of them seen only once. Sequenced material: PBMCs, taken around atezolizumab (anti-PD-L1) treatment. V is TRBV9 and J is TRBJ2-1; 8 nucleotides match TRBD2. The clonotype comes from a man in his fifties or sixties with urothelial cancer. The CDR3 DNA sequence: TGTGCCAGCAGCGTGACCGGGACTAGTTTAAATGAGCAGTTCTTC. Its translation is CASSVTGTSLNEQFF.